This T cell receptor (beta chain) was sequenced for a study of long-term antiretroviral therapy in people with HIV. The CDR3 extends over 17 amino acids. Germline CDR1 and CDR2: MDHEN and SYDVKM. V shed 4 bases and J 7 bases; nucleotides not matched to a gene: 16. Runs used v3.0 of the immunoSEQ assay and were done at survey level. Only in-frame clones appear in the TCRdb table, and some are missing; sequencing was by immunoSEQ multiplex PCR. The sample includes about 21,000 clones, 70% to 85% of them seen just once. The starting material was unsorted PBMCs, obtained 0.5 years after starting antiretroviral therapy. The clonotype was recovered from a man younger than 35 with HIV. The chain has TRBV28 and TRBJ2-4, with 7 nucleotides matching TRBD2. CDR3: CASSSSGALTDWNIQYF. The DNA for the CDR3 is TGTGCCAGCAGTTCGAGCGGGGCCCTGACCGATTGGAACATTCAGTACTTC.